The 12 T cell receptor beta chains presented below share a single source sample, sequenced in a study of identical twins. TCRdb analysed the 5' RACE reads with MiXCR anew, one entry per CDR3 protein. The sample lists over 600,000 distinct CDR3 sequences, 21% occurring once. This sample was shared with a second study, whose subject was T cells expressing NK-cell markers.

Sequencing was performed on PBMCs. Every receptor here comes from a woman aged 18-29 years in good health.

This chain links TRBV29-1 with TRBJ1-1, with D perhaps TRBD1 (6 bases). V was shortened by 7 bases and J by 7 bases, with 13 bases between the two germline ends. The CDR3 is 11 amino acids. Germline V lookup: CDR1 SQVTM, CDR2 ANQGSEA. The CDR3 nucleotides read TGCAGCGAAGGGGGGAACCGTGAAGCTTTCTTT. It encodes CSEGGNREAFF.

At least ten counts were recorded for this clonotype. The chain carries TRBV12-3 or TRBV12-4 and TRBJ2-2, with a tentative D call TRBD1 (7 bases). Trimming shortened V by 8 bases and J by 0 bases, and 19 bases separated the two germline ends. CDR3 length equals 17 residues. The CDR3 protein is CASRNPDREANTGELFF. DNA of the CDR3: TGTGCCAGCCGAAACCCCGACAGGGAGGCGAACACCGGGGAGCTGTTTTTT.

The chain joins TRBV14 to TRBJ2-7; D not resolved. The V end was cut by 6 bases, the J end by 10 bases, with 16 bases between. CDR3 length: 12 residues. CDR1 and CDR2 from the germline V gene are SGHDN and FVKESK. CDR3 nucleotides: TGTGCCAGCAGTCCCACTGGACCGACACAGTACTTC. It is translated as CASSPTGPTQYF.

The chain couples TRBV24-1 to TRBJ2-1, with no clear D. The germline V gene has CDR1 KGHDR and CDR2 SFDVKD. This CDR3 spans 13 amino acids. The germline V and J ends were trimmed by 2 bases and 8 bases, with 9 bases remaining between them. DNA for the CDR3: TGTGCCACCAGTGATTACTCTGGGGATGAGCAGTTCTTC. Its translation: CATSDYSGDEQFF.

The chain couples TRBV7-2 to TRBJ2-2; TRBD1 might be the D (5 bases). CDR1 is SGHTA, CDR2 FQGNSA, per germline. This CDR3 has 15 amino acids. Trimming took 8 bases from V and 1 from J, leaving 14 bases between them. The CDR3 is CASQGQGGNTGELFF. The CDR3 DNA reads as TGTGCCAGCCAAGGCCAGGGCGGGAACACCGGGGAGCTGTTTTTT.

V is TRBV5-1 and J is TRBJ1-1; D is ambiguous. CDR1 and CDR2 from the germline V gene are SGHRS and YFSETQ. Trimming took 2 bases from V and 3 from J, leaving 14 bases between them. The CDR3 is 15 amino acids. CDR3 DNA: TGCGCCAGCAGCTTTGTATTAGGGAGCGACACTGAAGCTTTCTTT. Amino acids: CASSFVLGSDTEAFF. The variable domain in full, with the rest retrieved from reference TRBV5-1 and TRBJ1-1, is KAGVTQTPRYLIKTRGQQVTLSCSPISGHRSVSWYQQTPGQGLQFLFEYFSETQRNKGNFPGRFSGRQFSNSRSEMNVSTLELGDSALYLCASSFVLGSDTEAFFGQGTRLTVV.

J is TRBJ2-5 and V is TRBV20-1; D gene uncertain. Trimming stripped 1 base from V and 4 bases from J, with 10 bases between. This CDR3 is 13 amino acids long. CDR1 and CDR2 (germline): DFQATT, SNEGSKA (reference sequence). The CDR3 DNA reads TGCAGTGCTAGAGTGGGATTCAGAGAGACCCAGTACTTC. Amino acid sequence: CSARVGFRETQYF.

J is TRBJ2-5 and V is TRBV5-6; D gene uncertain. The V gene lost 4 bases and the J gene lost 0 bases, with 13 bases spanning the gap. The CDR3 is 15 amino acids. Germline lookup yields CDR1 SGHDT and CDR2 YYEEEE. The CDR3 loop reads CASSRGLGDQETQYF. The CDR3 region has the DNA TGTGCCAGCAGCCGCGGTCTTGGGGACCAAGAGACCCAGTACTTC.

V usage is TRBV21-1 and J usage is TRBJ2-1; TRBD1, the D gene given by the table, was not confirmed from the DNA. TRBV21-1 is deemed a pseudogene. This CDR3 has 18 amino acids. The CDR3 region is CASSKGEEDRPVLDEQFF. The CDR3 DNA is TGTGCCAGCAGCAAAGGGGAAGAGGACAGGCCCGTTTTGGATGAGCAGTTCTTC.

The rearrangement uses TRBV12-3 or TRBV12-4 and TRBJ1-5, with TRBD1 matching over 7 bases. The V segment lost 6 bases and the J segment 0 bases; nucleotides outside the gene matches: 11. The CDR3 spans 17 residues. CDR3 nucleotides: TGTGCCAGCAGAATGGGGGACAGCGGGTATAGCAATCAGCCCCAGCATTTT. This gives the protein CASRMGDSGYSNQPQHF.

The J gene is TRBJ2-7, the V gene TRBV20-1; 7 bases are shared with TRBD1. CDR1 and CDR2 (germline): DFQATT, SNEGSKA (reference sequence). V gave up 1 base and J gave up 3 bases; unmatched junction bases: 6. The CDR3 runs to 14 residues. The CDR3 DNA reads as TGCAGTGCTAGAGTGACAGGGAGATTCTACGAGCAGTACTTC. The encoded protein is CSARVTGRFYEQYF.

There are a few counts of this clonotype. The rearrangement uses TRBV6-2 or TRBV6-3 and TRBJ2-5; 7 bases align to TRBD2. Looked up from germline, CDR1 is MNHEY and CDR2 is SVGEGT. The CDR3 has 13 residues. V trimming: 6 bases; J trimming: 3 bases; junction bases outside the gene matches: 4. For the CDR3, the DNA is TGTGCCAGCAGCGGACTAGTTGAAGAGACCCAGTACTTC. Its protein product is CASSGLVEETQYF.